This T cell receptor beta chain derives from a study of T cell changes during pregnancy in multiple sclerosis. This clone appeared once. Method: immunoSEQ multiplex PCR; TCRdb's copy keeps in-frame clones and lacks some. The sample contains over 25,000 clones, about nine tenths of which appear only once. V was trimmed by 0 bases and J by 8 bases, leaving 17 bases between them. The CDR3 runs 16 residues. The germline CDR1 and CDR2 sequences are MNHEY and SVGAGI. This TCR derives from a female donor with multiple sclerosis, enrolled in a pregnancy study. This specimen consisted of CD8+ T cells from peripheral blood mononuclear cells, obtained in the second trimester of pregnancy. V usage is TRBV6-5 and J usage is TRBJ2-1, with TRBD2 as a possible D gene (6 bases). Here the CDR3 reads CASSYSSGEFEHEQFF. CDR3 sequence (DNA): TGTGCCAGCAGTTACTCGTCGGGGGAGTTCGAGCATGAGCAGTTCTTC.